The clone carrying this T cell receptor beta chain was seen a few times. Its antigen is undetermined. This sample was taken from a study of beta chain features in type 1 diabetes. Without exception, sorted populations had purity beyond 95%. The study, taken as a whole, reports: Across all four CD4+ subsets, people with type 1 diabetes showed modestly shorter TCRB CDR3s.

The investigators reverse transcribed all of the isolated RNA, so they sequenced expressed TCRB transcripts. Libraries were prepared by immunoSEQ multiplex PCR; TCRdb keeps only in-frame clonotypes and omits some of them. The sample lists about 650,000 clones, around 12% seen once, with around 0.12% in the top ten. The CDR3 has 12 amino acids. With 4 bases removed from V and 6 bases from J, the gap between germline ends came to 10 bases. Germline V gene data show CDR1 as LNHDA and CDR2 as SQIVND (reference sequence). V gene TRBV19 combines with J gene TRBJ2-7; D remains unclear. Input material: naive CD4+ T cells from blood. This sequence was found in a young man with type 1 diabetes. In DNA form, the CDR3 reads TGTGCCAGTAGTACCGGAACTGGCGAGCAGTACTTC. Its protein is CASSTGTGEQYF. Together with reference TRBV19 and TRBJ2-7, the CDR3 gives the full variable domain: DGGITQSPKYLFRKEGQNVTLSCEQNLNHDAMYWYRQDPGQGLRLIYYSQIVNDFQKGDIAEGYSVSREKKESFPLTVTSAQKNPTAFYLCASSTGTGEQYFGPGTRLTVT.